The 7 T cell receptor beta chains in this list originate from one sample, sequenced in a study of glioma-infiltrating T cells after dendritic cell vaccination. Clones were read by immunoSEQ multiplex PCR, and TCRdb kept only the in-frame ones, dropping some. The repertoire holds approximately 50,000 clones, about 88% seen once, with roughly 5.4% in the top ten. The time point: after dendritic cell vaccination, including at tumor progression/relapse. Sequences were derived from blood, sampled after dendritic cell vaccination. The receptors derive from a human donor with glioblastoma.

In this sample, this clone turned up once. The V and J genes are TRBV2 and TRBJ1-2, with TRBD1 as a possible D gene (6 bases). Trimming left V 6 bases short and J 4 bases short, with 15 bases between. This CDR3 has 14 amino acids. The germline V gene has CDR1 SNHLY and CDR2 FYNNEI. The CDR3 bases are TGTGCCAGCAGGCGGACAGTCGTAATCTATGGCTACACCTTC. The encoded protein is CASRRTVVIYGYTF. Drawing the rest from reference TRBV2 and TRBJ1-2, the complete variable domain is EPEVTQTPSHQVTQMGQEVILRCVPISNHLYFYWYRQILGQKVEFLVSFYNNEISEKSEIFDDQFSVERPDGSNFTLKIRSTKLEDSAMYFCASRRTVVIYGYTFGSGTRLTVV.

The CDR3 coding sequence is TGCGCCAGCAGCCAGGACAGGGTGGGAGAGCAGTACTTC. It codes for CASSQDRVGEQYF. The V gene is TRBV4-3, the J gene TRBJ2-7; 8 positions agree with TRBD1. Germline V gene sequence: CDR1 LGHNA, CDR2 YSLEER. With V trimmed by 3 bases and J by 7 bases, 5 bases remained unmatched. The CDR3 spans 13 residues.

The chain joins TRBV27 to TRBJ1-1, with 7 bases identical to TRBD1. The CDR3 covers 14 residues. The V segment lost 6 bases and the J segment 2 bases; nucleotides outside the gene matches: 6. Germline V gene sequence: CDR1 MNHEY, CDR2 SMNVEV (reference sequence). CDR3 sequence (DNA): TGTGCCAGCAGAAGACAGGGCTTCAACACTGAAGCTTTCTTT. It yields the protein CASRRQGFNTEAFF.

The chain couples TRBV7-3 to TRBJ1-3; 8 nucleotides agree with TRBD1. Trimming at V came to 5 bases and at J to 3 bases, leaving 6 bases not matched to a gene. From germline, CDR1 is SGHTA and CDR2 FQGTGA. This CDR3 is built from 15 residues. The CDR3 spells CASSLQGASGNTIYF. The CDR3 DNA reads as TGTGCCAGCAGCCTCCAGGGGGCAAGTGGAAACACCATATATTTT. The variable domain in full, completed from reference TRBV7-3 and TRBJ1-3, reads GAGVSQTPSNKVTEKGKYVELRCDPISGHTALYWYRQSLGQGPEFLIYFQGTGAADDSGLPNDRFFAVRPEGSVSTLKIQRTERGDSAVYLCASSLQGASGNTIYFGEGSWLTVV.

The CDR3 is CASSSATSAVQYF. The CDR3 DNA reads as TGCGCCAGCAGCTCAGCAACTAGCGCGGTCCAGTACTTC. This chain joins TRBV5-1 and TRBJ2-5, with 7 bases fitting TRBD2. This CDR3 is 13 amino acids long. From germline, CDR1 is SGHRS and CDR2 YFSETQ. The junction had 9 bases not matched to a gene; V was cut back by 3 bases and J by 10 bases.

J is TRBJ2-7 and V is TRBV4-1; D possibly corresponds to TRBD1 (6 bases). Germline V lookup: CDR1 MGHRA, CDR2 YSYEKL. The CDR3 totals 17 residues. The germline V and J ends were trimmed by 0 bases and 2 bases, with 17 bases remaining between them. The CDR3 protein is CASSQEHRTVRPYEQYF. CDR3 nucleotide sequence: TGCGCCAGCAGCCAAGAACACAGGACAGTCCGACCCTACGAGCAGTACTTC.

J is TRBJ2-2 and V is TRBV11-2, with 8 bases identical to TRBD2. V lost 5 bases to trimming and J lost 3 bases; unmatched junction nucleotides: 5. Germline V gene lookup returns CDR1 SGHAT and CDR2 FQNNGV. This CDR3 region has 15 residues. As DNA, the CDR3 is TGTGCCAGCAGCGCTACTAGCGGTTACACCGGGGAGCTGTTTTTT. Protein sequence: CASSATSGYTGELFF.